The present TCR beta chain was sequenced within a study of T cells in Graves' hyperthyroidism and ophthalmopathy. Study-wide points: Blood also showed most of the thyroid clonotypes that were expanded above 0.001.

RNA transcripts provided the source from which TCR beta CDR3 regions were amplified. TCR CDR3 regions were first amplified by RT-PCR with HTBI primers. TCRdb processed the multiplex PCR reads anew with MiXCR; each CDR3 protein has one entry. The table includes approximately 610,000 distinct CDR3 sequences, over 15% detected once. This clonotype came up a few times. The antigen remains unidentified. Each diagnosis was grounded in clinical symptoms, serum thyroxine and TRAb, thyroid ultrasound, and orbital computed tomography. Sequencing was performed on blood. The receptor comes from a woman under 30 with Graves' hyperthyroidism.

This chain's CDR3 is CASSSTLTQYF. In nucleotides, the CDR3 is TGTGCCAGCAGCTCCACTTTAACCCAGTACTTC. The chain links TRBV7-2 to TRBJ2-5; no reliable D call. Germline V gene lookup returns CDR1 SGHTA and CDR2 FQGNSA. The V end lost 4 bases, the J end lost 8 bases, and 8 bases lay between the germline ends. The CDR3 length is 11 residues.